The entry below describes one T cell receptor (beta chain). As yet, its antigen is unknown. The data originate from a study of T cell responses to AZD1222 COVID-19 vaccine. Background on the study: Second doses at about 4 or about 12 weeks were pooled.

General observations from the study: Compared with day 0, the breadth and depth of the Spike-specific TCR repertoire rose significantly after two doses of AZD1222. Reportedly, close to half of spike-specific TCRs are directed against unmutated variant regions.

Profiled with immunoSEQ multiplex PCR; TCRdb holds only in-frame clones, not every one. The sample includes roughly 110,000 clones, 87% of them seen just once. The germline V gene encodes CDR1 SGHAT and CDR2 FQNNGV. The CDR3 has 13 residues. V was cut by 0 bases and J by 3 bases, with 6 bases left in between. The material was peripheral blood, obtained on day 0 of AZD1222 vaccination. The chain has TRBV11-2 and TRBJ2-7; no definite D call. The TCR sequence derives from an adult in good health. CDR3 sequence reads: CASSLELLYEQYF. As DNA, the CDR3 is TGTGCCAGCAGCTTAGAATTACTCTACGAGCAGTACTTC.